The 3 T cell receptor beta chains presented below share a single source sample, sequenced in a study of early T cells in non-severe SARS-CoV-2 infection. TCRdb reprocessed the 5' RACE reads with MiXCR, giving one entry per CDR3 protein. Of tens of thousands of distinct CDR3 sequences listed, 15% to 17% were seen once; the top ten hold approximately 12%. The sequencing sample was made of whole blood. These receptor sequences come from an adult who was a healthcare worker with PCR-confirmed SARS-CoV-2 infection or an uninfected control (not recorded which).

For the CDR3, the DNA is TGTGCCAGCAGCCCCCGGGCCCAGGTGGAAGCTTTCTTT. Encoded protein: CASSPRAQVEAFF. The chain employs TRBV14 and TRBJ1-1; D is ambiguous. Germline V gene data show CDR1 as SGHDN and CDR2 as FVKESK. This CDR3 has 13 residues. V gave up 4 bases and J gave up 8 bases, with 14 bases separating them. Combining the CDR3 with reference TRBV14 and TRBJ1-1 gives the whole variable domain EAGVTQFPSHSVIEKGQTVTLRCDPISGHDNLYWYRRVMGKEIKFLLHFVKESKQDESGMPNNRFLAERTGGTYSTLKVQPAELEDSGVYFCASSPRAQVEAFFGQGTRLTVV.

The sample holds a few counts of this clonotype. The chain joins TRBV29-1 to TRBJ1-1; D ambiguous. The length of the CDR3 is 13 residues. Trimming removed 3 bases from V and 1 base from J, with 9 bases in between. Germline CDR1 and CDR2: SQVTM and ANQGSEA. The CDR3 sequence: CSVEGLENTEAFF. The CDR3 DNA is TGCAGCGTTGAGGGGTTGGAGAACACTGAAGCTTTCTTT.

J is TRBJ2-1 and V is TRBV15; perhaps TRBD1 as D (6 bases). V was shortened by 4 bases and J by 0 bases, with 10 bases between the two germline ends. The CDR3 loop spans 15 amino acids. Germline V gene lookup returns CDR1 LNHNV and CDR2 YYDKDF (reference sequence). Here the CDR3 reads CATSTGQSSYNEQFF. The CDR3 nucleotides read TGTGCCACCAGCACCGGACAGAGCTCCTACAATGAGCAGTTCTTC.